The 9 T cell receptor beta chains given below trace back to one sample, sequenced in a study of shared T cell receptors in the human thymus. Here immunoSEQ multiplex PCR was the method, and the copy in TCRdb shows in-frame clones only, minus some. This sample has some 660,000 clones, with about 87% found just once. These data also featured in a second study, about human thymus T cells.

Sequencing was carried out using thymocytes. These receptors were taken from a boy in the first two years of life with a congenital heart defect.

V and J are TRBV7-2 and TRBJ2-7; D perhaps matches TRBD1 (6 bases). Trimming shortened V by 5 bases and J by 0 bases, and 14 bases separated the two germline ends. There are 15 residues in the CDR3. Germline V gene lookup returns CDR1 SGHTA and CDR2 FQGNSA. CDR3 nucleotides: TGTGCCAGCAGCCTGGACAGCTACTCCTCCTACGAGCAGTACTTC. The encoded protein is CASSLDSYSSYEQYF.

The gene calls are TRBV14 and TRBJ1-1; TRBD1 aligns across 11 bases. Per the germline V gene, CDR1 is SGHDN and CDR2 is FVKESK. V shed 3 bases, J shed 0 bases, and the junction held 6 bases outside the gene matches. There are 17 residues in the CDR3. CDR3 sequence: CASSQGQGGPLNTEAFF. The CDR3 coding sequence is TGTGCCAGCAGCCAGGGACAGGGGGGCCCCCTGAACACTGAAGCTTTCTTT.

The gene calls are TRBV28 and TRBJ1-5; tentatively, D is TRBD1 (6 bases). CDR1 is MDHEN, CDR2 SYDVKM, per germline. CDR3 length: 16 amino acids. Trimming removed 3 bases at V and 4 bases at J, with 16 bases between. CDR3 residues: CASSLGAGQGNQPQHF. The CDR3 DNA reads TGTGCCAGCAGTTTGGGGGCGGGTCAGGGGAATCAGCCCCAGCATTTT.

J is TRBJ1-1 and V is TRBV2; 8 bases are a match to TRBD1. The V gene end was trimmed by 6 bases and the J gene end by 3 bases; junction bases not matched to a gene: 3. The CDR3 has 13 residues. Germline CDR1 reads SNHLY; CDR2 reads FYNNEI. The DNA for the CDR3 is TGTGCCAGCAGACGCAGGGGGCACACTGAAGCTTTCTTT. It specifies CASRRRGHTEAFF.

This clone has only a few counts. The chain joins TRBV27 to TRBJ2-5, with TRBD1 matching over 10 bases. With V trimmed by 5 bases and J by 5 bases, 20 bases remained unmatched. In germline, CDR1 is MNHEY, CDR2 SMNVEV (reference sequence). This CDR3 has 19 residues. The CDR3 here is CASSPDPGQGGQGLETQYF. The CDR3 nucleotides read TGTGCCAGCAGTCCCGATCCTGGACAGGGGGGCCAGGGCTTGGAGACCCAGTACTTC.

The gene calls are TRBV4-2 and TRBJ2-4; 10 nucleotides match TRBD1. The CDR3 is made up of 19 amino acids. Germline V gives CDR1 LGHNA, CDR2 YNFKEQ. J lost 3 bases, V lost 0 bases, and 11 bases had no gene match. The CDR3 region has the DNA TGTGCCAGCAGCCAAGATCTAGGCGGGACAGGGGTGAGCAAAAACATTCAGTACTTC. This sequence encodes CASSQDLGGTGVSKNIQYF.

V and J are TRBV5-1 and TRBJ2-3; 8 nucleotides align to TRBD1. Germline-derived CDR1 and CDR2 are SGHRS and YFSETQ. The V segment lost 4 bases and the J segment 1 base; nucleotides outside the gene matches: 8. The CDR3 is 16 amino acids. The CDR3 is CASSIPTGDGTDTQYF. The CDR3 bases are TGCGCCAGCAGCATTCCGACAGGGGACGGCACAGATACGCAGTATTTT.

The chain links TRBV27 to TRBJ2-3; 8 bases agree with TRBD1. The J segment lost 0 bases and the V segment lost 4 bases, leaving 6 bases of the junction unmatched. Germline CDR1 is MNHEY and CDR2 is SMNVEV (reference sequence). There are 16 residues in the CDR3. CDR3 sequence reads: CASSSGDRTSTDTQYF. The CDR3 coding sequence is TGTGCCAGCAGTTCGGGGGACAGGACTAGCACAGATACGCAGTATTTT.

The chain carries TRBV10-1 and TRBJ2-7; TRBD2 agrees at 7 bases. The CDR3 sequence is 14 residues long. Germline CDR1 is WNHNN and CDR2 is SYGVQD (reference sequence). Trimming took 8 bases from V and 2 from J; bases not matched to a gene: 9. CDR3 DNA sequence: TGCGCCAGCCCCGGGGGGAGGCCCACCTACGAGCAGTACTTC. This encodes CASPGGRPTYEQYF.